This T cell receptor (beta chain) was recorded in a study of cytomegalovirus exposure and HLA in healthy donors. General study points: Roughly uniform depth of sequencing across donors was assumed in presence/absence analyses. Per published reports, the classifier diagnosed cytomegalovirus status with high specificity and sensitivity.

Germline V CDR1 and CDR2: SGHRS, YFSETQ. This CDR3 region has 14 residues. Germline trimming cut 0 bases from V and 3 bases from J; bases unmatched to any gene: 3. The PCR used 60 Vbeta and 13 Jbeta primers. Only in-frame clones appear in the TCRdb table, and some are missing; sequencing was by immunoSEQ multiplex PCR. The sample has about 190,000 clones. As to this clone: The target antigen is unknown.

What was sequenced was PBMCs. The origin of this receptor is a woman aged 25-40 years in good health and CMV-seropositive. The gene calls are TRBV5-1 and TRBJ2-7; TRBD1 agrees at 7 bases. CDR3 in amino acids: CASSLDAGGYEQYF. In nucleotides, the CDR3 is TGCGCCAGCAGCTTGGATGCAGGGGGCTACGAGCAGTACTTC.